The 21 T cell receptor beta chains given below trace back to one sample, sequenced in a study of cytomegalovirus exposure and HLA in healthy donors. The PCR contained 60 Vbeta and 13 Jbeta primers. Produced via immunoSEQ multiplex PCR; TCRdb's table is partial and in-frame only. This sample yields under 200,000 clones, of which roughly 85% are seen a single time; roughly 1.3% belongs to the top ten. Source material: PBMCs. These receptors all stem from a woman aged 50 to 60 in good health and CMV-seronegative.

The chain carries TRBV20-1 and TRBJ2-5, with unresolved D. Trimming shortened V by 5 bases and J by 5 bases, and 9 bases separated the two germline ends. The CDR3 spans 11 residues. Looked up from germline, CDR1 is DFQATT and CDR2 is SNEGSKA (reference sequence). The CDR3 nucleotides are TGCAGTGCTCACTCTGCGGAGACCCAGTACTTC. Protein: CSAHSAETQYF.

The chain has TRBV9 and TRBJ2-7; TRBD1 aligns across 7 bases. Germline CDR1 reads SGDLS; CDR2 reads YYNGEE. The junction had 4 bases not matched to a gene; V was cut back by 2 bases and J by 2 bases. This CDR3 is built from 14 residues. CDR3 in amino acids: CASSVGQAAYEQYF. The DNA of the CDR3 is TGTGCCAGCAGCGTCGGACAGGCCGCCTACGAGCAGTACTTC.

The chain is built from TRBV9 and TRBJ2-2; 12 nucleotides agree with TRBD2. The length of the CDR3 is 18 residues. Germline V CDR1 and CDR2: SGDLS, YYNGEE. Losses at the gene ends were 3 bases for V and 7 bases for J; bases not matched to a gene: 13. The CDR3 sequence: CASSAPATSGSSGGELFF. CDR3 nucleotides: TGTGCCAGCAGCGCCCCCGCGACTAGCGGGAGTTCCGGCGGGGAGCTGTTTTTT.

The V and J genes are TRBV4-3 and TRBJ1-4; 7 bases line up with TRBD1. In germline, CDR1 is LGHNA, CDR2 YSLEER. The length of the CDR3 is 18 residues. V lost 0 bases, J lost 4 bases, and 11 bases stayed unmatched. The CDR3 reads CASSQDLIKTGFNEKLFF. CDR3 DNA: TGCGCCAGCAGCCAAGATCTAATTAAGACAGGGTTTAATGAAAAACTGTTTTTT.

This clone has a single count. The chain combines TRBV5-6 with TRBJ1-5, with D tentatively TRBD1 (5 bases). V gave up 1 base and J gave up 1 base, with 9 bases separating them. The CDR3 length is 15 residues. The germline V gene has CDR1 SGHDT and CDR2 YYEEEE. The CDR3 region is CASSLLSGSNQPQHF. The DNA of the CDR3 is TGTGCCAGCAGCTTGCTCTCAGGGAGCAATCAGCCCCAGCATTTT.

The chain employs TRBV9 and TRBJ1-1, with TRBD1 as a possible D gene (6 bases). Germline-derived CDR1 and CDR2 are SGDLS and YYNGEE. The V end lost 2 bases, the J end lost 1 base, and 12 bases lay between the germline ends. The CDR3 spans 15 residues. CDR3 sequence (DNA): TGTGCCAGCAGCGTCCGGGACACTACGAACACTGAAGCTTTCTTT. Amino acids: CASSVRDTTNTEAFF.

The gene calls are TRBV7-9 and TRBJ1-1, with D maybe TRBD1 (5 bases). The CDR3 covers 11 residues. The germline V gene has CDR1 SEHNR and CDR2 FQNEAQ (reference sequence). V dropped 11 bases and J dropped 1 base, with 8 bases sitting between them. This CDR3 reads CAGQGNTEAFF. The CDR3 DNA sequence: TGTGCCGGTCAGGGGAACACTGAAGCTTTCTTT.

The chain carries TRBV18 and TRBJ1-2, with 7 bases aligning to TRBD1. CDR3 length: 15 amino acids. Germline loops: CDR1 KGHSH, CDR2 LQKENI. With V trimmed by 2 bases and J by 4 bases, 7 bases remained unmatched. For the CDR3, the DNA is TGTGCCAGCTCACCAAAGGACAGGAGGGGCTATGGCTACACCTTC. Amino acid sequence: CASSPKDRRGYGYTF. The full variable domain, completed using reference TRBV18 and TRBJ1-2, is NAGVMQNPRHLVRRRGQEARLRCSPMKGHSHVYWYRQLPEEGLKFMVYLQKENIIDESGMPKERFSAEFPKEGPSILRIQQVVRGDSAAYFCASSPKDRRGYGYTFGSGTRLTVV.

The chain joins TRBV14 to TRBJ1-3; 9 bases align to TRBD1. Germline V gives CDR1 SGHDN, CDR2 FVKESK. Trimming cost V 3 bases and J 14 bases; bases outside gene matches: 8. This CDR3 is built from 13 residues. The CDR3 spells CASSHYRGLLLYF. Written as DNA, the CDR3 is TGTGCCAGCAGCCACTACAGGGGGCTACTATTATATTTT.

The CDR3 reads CASSQSSSGRVNEQFF. The CDR3 nucleotides read TGTGCCAGCAGCCAAAGTAGTAGCGGGAGAGTAAATGAGCAGTTCTTC. The chain joins TRBV4-2 to TRBJ2-1; 9 nucleotides match TRBD2. The ends lost 2 bases at V and 7 bases at J; junction bases unmatched: 9. The germline CDR1 and CDR2 sequences are LGHNA and YNFKEQ. This CDR3 region has 16 residues.

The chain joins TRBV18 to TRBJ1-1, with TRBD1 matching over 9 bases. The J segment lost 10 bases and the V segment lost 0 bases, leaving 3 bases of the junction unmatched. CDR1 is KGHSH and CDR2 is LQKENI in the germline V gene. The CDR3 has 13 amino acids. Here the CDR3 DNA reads TGTGCCAGCTCACCACCGGACAGGGGAGCAGCTTTCTTT. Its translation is CASSPPDRGAAFF.

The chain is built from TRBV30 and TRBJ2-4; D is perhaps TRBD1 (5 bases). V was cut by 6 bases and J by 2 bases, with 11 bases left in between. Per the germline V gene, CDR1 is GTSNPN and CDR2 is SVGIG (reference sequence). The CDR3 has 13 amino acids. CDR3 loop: CACGQGTKNIQYF. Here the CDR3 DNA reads TGTGCCTGCGGGCAGGGAACCAAAAACATTCAGTACTTC.

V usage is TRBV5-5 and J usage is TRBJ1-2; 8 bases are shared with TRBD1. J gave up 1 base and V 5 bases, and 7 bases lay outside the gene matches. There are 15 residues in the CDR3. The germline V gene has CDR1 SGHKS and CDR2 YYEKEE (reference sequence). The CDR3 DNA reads TGTGCCAGCAGTTACGGGACAGGCGTTAACTATGGCTACACCTTC. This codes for CASSYGTGVNYGYTF.

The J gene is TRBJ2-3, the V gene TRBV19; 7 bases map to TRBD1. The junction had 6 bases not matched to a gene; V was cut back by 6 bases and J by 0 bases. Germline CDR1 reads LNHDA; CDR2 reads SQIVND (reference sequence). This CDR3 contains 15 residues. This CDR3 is CASRPQGSSTDTQYF. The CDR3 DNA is TGTGCCAGTAGACCACAGGGGAGCAGCACAGATACGCAGTATTTT.

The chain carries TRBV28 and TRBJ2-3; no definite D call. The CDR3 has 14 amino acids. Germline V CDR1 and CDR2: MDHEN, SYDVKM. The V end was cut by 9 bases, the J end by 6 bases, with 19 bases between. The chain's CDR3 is CASGPRVKADTQYF. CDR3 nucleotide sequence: TGTGCCAGTGGGCCCCGAGTTAAGGCGGATACGCAGTATTTT.

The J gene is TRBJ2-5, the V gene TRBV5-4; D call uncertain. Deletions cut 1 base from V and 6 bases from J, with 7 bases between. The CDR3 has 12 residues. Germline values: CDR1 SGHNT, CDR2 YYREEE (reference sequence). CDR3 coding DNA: TGTGCCAGCAGCTTGAGCGCGAAGACCCAGTACTTC. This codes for CASSLSAKTQYF.

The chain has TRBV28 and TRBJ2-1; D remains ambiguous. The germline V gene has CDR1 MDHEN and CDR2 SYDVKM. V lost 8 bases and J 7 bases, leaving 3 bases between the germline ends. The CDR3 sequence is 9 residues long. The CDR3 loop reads CASPNEQFF. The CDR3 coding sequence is TGTGCCAGCCCGAATGAGCAGTTCTTC.

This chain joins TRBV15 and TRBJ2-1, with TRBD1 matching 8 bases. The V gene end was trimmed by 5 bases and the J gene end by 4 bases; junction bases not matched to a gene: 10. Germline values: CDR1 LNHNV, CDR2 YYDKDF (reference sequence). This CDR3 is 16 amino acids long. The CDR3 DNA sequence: TGTGCCACCAGCCCCCGAGGAACAGGGGGTTACAATGAGCAGTTCTTC. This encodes CATSPRGTGGYNEQFF.

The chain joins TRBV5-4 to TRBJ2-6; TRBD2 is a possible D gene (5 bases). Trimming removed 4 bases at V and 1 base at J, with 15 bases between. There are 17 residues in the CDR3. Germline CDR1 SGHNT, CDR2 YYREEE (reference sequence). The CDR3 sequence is CASSVGPTNSGANVLTF. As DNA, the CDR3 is TGTGCCAGCAGCGTGGGTCCGACTAATTCTGGGGCCAACGTCCTGACTTTC.

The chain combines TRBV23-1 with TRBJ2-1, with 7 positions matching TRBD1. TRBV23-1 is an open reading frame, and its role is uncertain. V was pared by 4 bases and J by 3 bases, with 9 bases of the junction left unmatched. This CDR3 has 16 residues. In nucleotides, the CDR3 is TGCGCCAGCAGTCGGCCGACAGGGTTTTACTACAATGAGCAGTTCTTC. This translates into CASSRPTGFYYNEQFF.

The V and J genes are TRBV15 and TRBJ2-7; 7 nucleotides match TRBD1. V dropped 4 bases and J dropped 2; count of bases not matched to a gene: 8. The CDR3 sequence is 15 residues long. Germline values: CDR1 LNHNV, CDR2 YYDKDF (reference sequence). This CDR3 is CATSIRTGGAYEQYF. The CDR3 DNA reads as TGTGCCACCAGCATCAGGACAGGCGGAGCCTACGAGCAGTACTTC.